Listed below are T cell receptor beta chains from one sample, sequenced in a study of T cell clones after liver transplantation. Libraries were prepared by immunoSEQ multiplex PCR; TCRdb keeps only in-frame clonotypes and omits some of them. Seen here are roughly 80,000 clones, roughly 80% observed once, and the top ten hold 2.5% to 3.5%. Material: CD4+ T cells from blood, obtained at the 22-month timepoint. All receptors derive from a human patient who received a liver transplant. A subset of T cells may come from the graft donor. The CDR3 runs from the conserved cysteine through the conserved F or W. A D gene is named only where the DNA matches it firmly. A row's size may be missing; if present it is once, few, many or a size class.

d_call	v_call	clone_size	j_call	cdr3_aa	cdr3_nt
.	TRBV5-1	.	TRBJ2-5	CASSPGTRQETQYF	TGCGCCAGCAGCCCCGGGACTCGCCAAGAGACCCAGTACTTC
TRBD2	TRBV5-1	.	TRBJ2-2	CASSALAGTGELFF	TGCGCCAGCAGCGCACTAGCGGGGACCGGGGAGCTGTTTTTT
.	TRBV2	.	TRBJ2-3	CASSEVSSGTDTQYF	TGTGCCAGCAGTGAAGTATCTAGCGGCACAGATACGCAGTATTTT
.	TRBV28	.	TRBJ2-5	CATSGQRGGAETQYF	TGTGCCACCTCGGGACAGAGAGGGGGGGCGGAGACCCAGTACTTC
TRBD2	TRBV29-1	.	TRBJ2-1	CSVTVRAGVVNEQFF	TGCAGCGTCACGGTTCGGGCGGGAGTTGTAAATGAGCAGTTCTTC
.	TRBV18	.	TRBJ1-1	CASSPEGVTEAFF	TGTGCCAGCTCACCAGAGGGGGTAACTGAAGCTTTCTTT
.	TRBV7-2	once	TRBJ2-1	CASSGSGASSYNEQFF	TGTGCCAGCAGCGGCAGTGGCGCCAGCTCCTACAATGAGCAGTTCTTC
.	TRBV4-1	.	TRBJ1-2	CASSQATTGNYGYTF	TGCGCCAGCAGCCAAGCCACAACAGGGAACTATGGCTACACCTTC
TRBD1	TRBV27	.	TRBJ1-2	CASSLTDRGHGYTF	TGTGCCAGCAGTCTAACAGACAGGGGGCATGGCTACACCTTC
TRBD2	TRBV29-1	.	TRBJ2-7	CSVDTSGYEQYF	TGCAGCGTTGATACTAGCGGCTACGAGCAGTACTTC
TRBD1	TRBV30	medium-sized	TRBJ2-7	CAWRQGQGAREQYF	TGTGCCTGGAGGCAAGGACAGGGGGCGCGAGAGCAGTACTTC
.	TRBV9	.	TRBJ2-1	CASSRVLGGNEQFF	TGTGCCAGCAGCCGCGTGCTAGGGGGGAATGAGCAGTTCTTC
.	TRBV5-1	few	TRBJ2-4	CASSLNLEANIQYF	TGCGCCAGCAGCTTGAATCTAGAAGCAAACATTCAGTACTTC
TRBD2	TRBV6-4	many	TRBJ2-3	CASSAGTSGADTQYF	TGTGCCAGCAGCGCCGGGACTAGCGGGGCAGATACGCAGTATTTT
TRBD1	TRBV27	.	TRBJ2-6	CASRDRGSRSGANVLTF	TGTGCCTCCCGGGACAGGGGGTCTCGCTCTGGGGCCAACGTCCTGACTTTC
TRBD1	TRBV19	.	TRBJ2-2	CASRTPGQGRAGELFF	TGTGCCAGTAGGACTCCGGGACAGGGGCGGGCCGGGGAGCTGTTTTTT
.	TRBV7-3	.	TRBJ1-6	CASSPGTENSPLHF	TGTGCCAGCAGCCCGGGGACGGAGAATTCACCCCTCCACTTT
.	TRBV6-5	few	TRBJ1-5	CASRPDRRYNQPQHF	TGTGCCAGCAGACCAGACAGGAGATACAATCAGCCCCAGCATTTT
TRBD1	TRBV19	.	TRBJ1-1	CASSPGQGPEAFF	TGTGCCAGTAGTCCAGGACAGGGACCTGAAGCTTTCTTT
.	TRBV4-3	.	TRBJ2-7	CASSQDAGSYEQYF	TGCGCCAGCAGCCAAGATGCTGGCAGTTACGAGCAGTACTTC